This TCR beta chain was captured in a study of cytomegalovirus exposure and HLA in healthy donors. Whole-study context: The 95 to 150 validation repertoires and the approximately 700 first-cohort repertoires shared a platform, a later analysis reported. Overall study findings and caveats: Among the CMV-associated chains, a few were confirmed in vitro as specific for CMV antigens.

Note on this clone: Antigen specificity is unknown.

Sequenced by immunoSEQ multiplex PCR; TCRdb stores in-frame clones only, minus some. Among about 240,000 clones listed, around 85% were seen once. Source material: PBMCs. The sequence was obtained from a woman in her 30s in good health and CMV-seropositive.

Written as DNA, the CDR3 is TGTGCCAGCAGCCCCTTCGGGACTAGCGGATTCACAGATACGCAGTATTTT. Residues: CASSPFGTSGFTDTQYF. The chain employs TRBV7-3 and TRBJ2-3; 11 positions match TRBD2. The CDR3 is 17 residues long. The V gene end was trimmed by 5 bases and the J gene end by 2 bases; junction bases not matched to a gene: 9. Germline CDR1 SGHTA, CDR2 FQGTGA. The full variable domain, completed using reference TRBV7-3 and TRBJ2-3, is GAGVSQTPSNKVTEKGKYVELRCDPISGHTALYWYRQSLGQGPEFLIYFQGTGAADDSGLPNDRFFAVRPEGSVSTLKIQRTERGDSAVYLCASSPFGTSGFTDTQYFGPGTRLTVL.